Listed below are T cell receptor beta chains from one sample, sequenced in a study of blood T cell repertoires in COVID-19. TCRdb's copy holds only in-frame clones and misses some; the assay was immunoSEQ multiplex PCR. The sample lists roughly 250,000 clones; 70% to 85% were seen once. Sequencing was done on a sample of peripheral blood. Receptors originate from a woman aged 40 to 50 with active or convalescent COVID-19. The CDR3 runs from the conserved cysteine through the conserved F or W. The D gene is left open where the match is weak. Size tells how often a clone was seen (once, few, many) or the class of an expanded clone, and some rows leave it out.

TGTGCCAGCAGCTATACAGCCTTTCGCTCCTACAATGAGCAGTTCTTC | CASSYTAFRSYNEQFF | 16 | . | TRBJ2-1 | TRBV11-3 | .
TGCAGCGTTGAAGAGGGAGGGGCCACTGAAGCTTTCTTT | CSVEEGGATEAFF | 13 | . | TRBJ1-1 | TRBV29-1 | .
TGTGCCGGGGACTTAAGTCTGGGGGCCAACGTCCTGACTTTC | CAGDLSLGANVLTF | 14 | . | TRBJ2-6 | TRBV30 | .
TGTGCCAGTAGTTCTCAGGGTCGATGGACCAAAAACATTCAGTACTTC | CASSSQGRWTKNIQYF | 16 | . | TRBJ2-4 | TRBV19 | .
TGTGCCAGTACCTCCTTTTCCTTGACAGGAGCGAACACTGAAGCTTTCTTT | CASTSFSLTGANTEAFF | 17 | . | TRBJ1-1 | TRBV19 | .
TGTGCCTGGAGTGTTGGGACAGGGGACTTTCCTGAAGCTTTCTTT | CAWSVGTGDFPEAFF | 15 | TRBD1 | TRBJ1-1 | TRBV30 | .
TGTGCCAGCAGCTTGGGGGCAGGGGGCAACTATGGCTACACCTTC | CASSLGAGGNYGYTF | 15 | TRBD1 | TRBJ1-2 | TRBV5-4 | .
TGTGCCAGCAGCTTTGCCAGTTCGAACACTGAAGCTTTCTTT | CASSFASSNTEAFF | 14 | . | TRBJ1-1 | TRBV7-9 | .
TGTGCCAGCAGTTACCCTGACTCTAACTATGGCTACACCTTC | CASSYPDSNYGYTF | 14 | . | TRBJ1-2 | TRBV6-6 | .
TGTGCCAGCAGTACGGGTCCCGGGACAGGGATCGGGTACCACGAGCAGTACTTC | CASSTGPGTGIGYHEQYF | 18 | TRBD1 | TRBJ2-7 | TRBV6-2/TRBV6-3 | .
TGTGCCAGCAGCTTAGGACACGATAGCAATCAGCCCCAGCATTTT | CASSLGHDSNQPQHF | 15 | . | TRBJ1-5 | TRBV11-2 | once
TGTGCCAGCAGTCAAACAGCCTACGAGCAGTACTTC | CASSQTAYEQYF | 12 | . | TRBJ2-7 | TRBV12-3/TRBV12-4 | few
TGTGCCAGTAGTATTGGGGGGAGGAGGGACGAGCAGTACTTC | CASSIGGRRDEQYF | 14 | . | TRBJ2-7 | TRBV19 | .
TGTGCCAGCAGTTGGGACAGGGTTACTGAAGCTTTCTTT | CASSWDRVTEAFF | 13 | TRBD1 | TRBJ1-1 | TRBV2 | .
TGTGCCAGCAGCTTCGGGCAGGGGAACACTGAAGCTTTCTTT | CASSFGQGNTEAFF | 14 | . | TRBJ1-1 | TRBV5-5 | .
TGTGCCTGGAGTTTCAGCTCTGGAAACACCATATATTTT | CAWSFSSGNTIYF | 13 | . | TRBJ1-3 | TRBV30 | once
TGTGCCAGCAGCTCCCTCCCGACAGCAACTAATGAAAAACTGTTTTTT | CASSSLPTATNEKLFF | 16 | . | TRBJ1-4 | TRBV5-5 | .
TGTGCCAGCAGCCAAGATCAGGGGACCTCCTACAATGAGCAGTTCTTC | CASSQDQGTSYNEQFF | 16 | . | TRBJ2-1 | TRBV14 | .
TGTGCCAGCAGATCGACAGGATCTTCCTACGAGCAGTACTTC | CASRSTGSSYEQYF | 14 | . | TRBJ2-7 | TRBV28 | .
TGTGCCAGTACTATGACAGCGATCACCGGGGAGCTGTTTTTT | CASTMTAITGELFF | 14 | . | TRBJ2-2 | TRBV19 | .
TGTGCCAGCTCACTTACAGGGAATGGCGAGCAGTACTTC | CASSLTGNGEQYF | 13 | . | TRBJ2-7 | TRBV18 | .
TGTGCCAGCCACCTAGAAAGGGGGTCGGGTGAGCAGTTCTTC | CASHLERGSGEQFF | 14 | . | TRBJ2-1 | TRBV11-2 | .
TGTGCCAGCAGTGATGTATTCGGGGAATTGGGGACCCAGTACTTC | CASSDVFGELGTQYF | 15 | . | TRBJ2-5 | TRBV25-1 | .
TGCGCCAGCAGCCCTAGCGGGAACACCGGGGAGCTGTTTTTT | CASSPSGNTGELFF | 14 | TRBD2 | TRBJ2-2 | TRBV10-1 | few
TGCGCCAGCAGCTTAACAGGGGCTGAAGCTTTCTTT | CASSLTGAEAFF | 12 | TRBD1 | TRBJ1-1 | TRBV5-1 | few
TGTGCCAGCAGTGATCTAGGGGCAGGGGGTCGTTCACCCCTCCACTTT | CASSDLGAGGRSPLHF | 16 | TRBD1 | TRBJ1-6 | TRBV6-1 | .
TGTGCCTCAAAATTAACTGGGGAGCGAGAAAAACTGTTTTTT | CASKLTGEREKLFF | 14 | . | TRBJ1-4 | TRBV30 | .
TGTGCCAGCAGTGAGTCAGGCAGGGGTCAGCCCCAGCATTTT | CASSESGRGQPQHF | 14 | . | TRBJ1-5 | TRBV25-1 | .
TGTGCCAGCAGCCCAGAGGGAATTACAGGGGAAGAGACCCAGTACTTC | CASSPEGITGEETQYF | 16 | TRBD1 | TRBJ2-5 | TRBV3-1/TRBV3-2 | .
TGCGCCAGCAGTCTCCGGGGGGCGAACACTGAAGCTTTCTTT | CASSLRGANTEAFF | 14 | . | TRBJ1-1 | TRBV4-1 | .
TGTGCCAGCAGCTTGGAAGACAGGGGTAATCAGCCCCAGCATTTT | CASSLEDRGNQPQHF | 15 | TRBD1 | TRBJ1-5 | TRBV7-2 | .
TGTGCCAGCGGTTTCAGGGGGGATGGCACGCAGTATTTT | CASGFRGDGTQYF | 13 | . | TRBJ2-3 | TRBV27 | .
TGTGCCAGCTCACCTTCAGCAGGGGGTCTAAGCTATGGCTACACCTTC | CASSPSAGGLSYGYTF | 16 | TRBD1 | TRBJ1-2 | TRBV18 | .
TGCGCCAGCAGCTTGGCGGGGATTACAGCCACGAACACTGAAGCTTTCTTT | CASSLAGITATNTEAFF | 17 | . | TRBJ1-1 | TRBV5-1 | few
TGTGCCAGCAGCAATCGACAGGGGGGGAGTTCACCCCTCCACTTT | CASSNRQGGSSPLHF | 15 | TRBD1 | TRBJ1-6 | TRBV28 | .
TGTGCCAGTAGTATGGACAGGCTAGCTTTCTTT | CASSMDRLAFF | 11 | TRBD1 | TRBJ1-1 | TRBV19 | .
TGTGCCAGCAGTTTTTTCGGGGGGGCTGAAGCTTTCTTT | CASSFFGGAEAFF | 13 | . | TRBJ1-1 | TRBV12-3/TRBV12-4 | .
TGTGCCAGCAGCCACCCAGGTCAGAAGAGCTATGGCTACACCTTC | CASSHPGQKSYGYTF | 15 | . | TRBJ1-2 | TRBV4-2 | once
TGTGCCAGCAGCCAAGTCCCAGGGGACCAGCCCCAGCATTTT | CASSQVPGDQPQHF | 14 | . | TRBJ1-5 | TRBV3-1/TRBV3-2 | .
TGTGCCAGCAGCTTTTCCCAGGGACAGAGCTATGGCTACACCTTC | CASSFSQGQSYGYTF | 15 | TRBD1 | TRBJ1-2 | TRBV7-6 | .
TGTGCTAGTGGTTCCCCGCTCTGGGGACAGGGGTTAAACACTGAAGCTTTCTTT | CASGSPLWGQGLNTEAFF | 18 | TRBD1 | TRBJ1-1 | TRBV12-5 | .